This entry concerns a single TCR beta chain. Its target antigen remains unknown. Per-nucleotide qualities are absent, and no much larger clonotype sits a single base away. During colonoscopy, one to two pinch biopsies were obtained from the rectum for research purposes. Before the diagnostic colonoscopy, none of the ulcerative colitis patients had been given any immunosuppressive medication. Rectal biopsies were digested with proteinase K before DNA isolation. The Wizard kit (Promega) was used to extract genomic DNA from the blood and intestinal samples. From a lookup of the germline V gene (reference sequence), CDR1 and CDR2 are MNHEY and SMNVEV. Reading from cysteine to phenylalanine, the CDR3 counts 16 amino acids. The retained sequence is limited to the CDR3, 48 bases, with the frame set at the first base. Trimming at the junction amounts to 5 bases on V and 2 bases on J, and the germline ends lie 13 bases apart.

Rearranged CDR3 beta regions were amplified from genomic DNA with multiplex V and J primers using the immunoSEQ TRB Survey service. To keep sequencing depth the same across samples, survey-level depth of up to 500,000 reads per sample was applied. Libraries were purified and pooled, and sequencing was performed on Illumina technology. For the original study's pipeline: Productive clonality, sample overlap, pairwise scatters, CDR3 beta length, V/D/J gene usage and productiveness were all assessed with the immunoSEQ online tools. Calculated diversity was defined as the number of unique rearrangements divided by total templates times 100, and Shannon and Simpson indices were additionally computed. Principal component analysis used the R prcomp function and ggbiplot package on Z-score normalized data. Morisita's index was used to quantify blood-rectal clonal overlap within each subject. TCRdb obtained this table from immuneACCESS and retained in-frame rearrangements with V and J assigned. These tables miss some clones; where compared with another copy, unresolved V genes account for less than half of the shortfall, and the remainder is unexplained. V and J calls and clone size are copied from that table; D and trimming were computed from the DNA. Recorded for this sample are 40,000 to 55,000 clones; under 80% of them occurred a single time. About 4% of the sample belongs to the ten largest clones.

The data belong to a study of pediatric ulcerative colitis (dated by TCRdb to between 2018 and 2021). Study-wide context: Among the ulcerative colitis patients, roughly 7 had pancolitis and two had left-sided colitis, and histology in every patient was consistent with ulcerative colitis. Using the Pediatric Ulcerative Colitis Activity Index, two patients were classed as having mild disease, several as having moderate disease and three as having acute severe colitis. From nine newly diagnosed, treatment-naive pediatric ulcerative colitis patients and four non-IBD control children, paired blood and rectal samples were collected.

Study-wide conclusions, independent of this receptor: Controls, mild-moderate and acute severe colitis patients were separated by rectal repertoire features, and reduced rectal diversity due to clonal expansions was observed in acute severe colitis. A couple of rectal CDR3 clonotypes were present in all ulcerative colitis patients and in none of the controls. The healthy control group was small, with only a handful of individuals. Because repertoires came from total lymphocyte DNA, patterns in rare subsets such as regulatory T cells may not be reflected. For technical reasons, blood samples from a couple of patients gave substantially fewer templates, and these samples were excluded from the blood-rectal overlap analysis. Compared with controls, ulcerative colitis patients showed significantly higher autologous blood-rectal clonal overlap, a finding that suggests increased T cell trafficking to inflamed tissue. Blood-derived T cells may have been included in rectal pinch biopsies, especially in patients with overt colitis.

The chain was built from TRBV27 and TRBJ2-6, with the identity of the D gene unclear. Sequencing was performed on gut tissue. This clonotype was sampled from a girl aged 5-17 years with moderate ulcerative colitis. This receptor has the CDR3 CASSPDLRAGANVLTF. The nucleotide sequence reads TGTGCCAGCAGTCCGGATTTGCGTGCTGGGGCCAACGTCCTGACTTTC.